Shown below are 15 T cell receptor beta chains from a single sample sequenced in a study of somatic mutations in cytotoxic T cells in rheumatoid arthritis. The assay was immunoSEQ multiplex PCR, and TCRdb's table has in-frame clones only and misses some. The data hold about 26,000 clones, with more than 75% observed a single time. Sequenced input: CD8+ T cells sorted from blood. The origin of the receptors is a man aged 45 to 65 in good health.

CDR3 in DNA: TGTGCCAGCAGCTACGCCGGGACAGGGGATAACTATGGCTACACCTTC. This translates into CASSYAGTGDNYGYTF. The rearrangement links TRBV7-9 to TRBJ1-2, with TRBD1 matching 10 bases. Trimming at V came to 4 bases and at J to 1 base, leaving 6 bases not matched to a gene. This CDR3 contains 16 residues. Germline CDR1 SEHNR, CDR2 FQNEAQ (reference sequence). Variable domain in full (rest from reference TRBV7-9 and TRBJ1-2): DTGVSQNPRHKITKRGQNVTFRCDPISEHNRLYWYRQTLGQGPEFLTYFQNEAQLEKSRLLSDRFSAERPKGSFSTLEIQRTEQGDSAMYLCASSYAGTGDNYGYTFGSGTRLTVV.

The J gene is TRBJ2-5, the V gene TRBV7-9, with a weak D call TRBD2 (5 bases). The CDR3 contains 12 residues. In germline, CDR1 is SEHNR, CDR2 FQNEAQ (reference sequence). With 8 bases removed from V and 5 bases from J, the gap between germline ends came to 12 bases. In DNA, the CDR3 is TGTGCCAGCGGGAGTCATAGGGAGACCCAGTACTTC. It translates to CASGSHRETQYF.

The J gene is TRBJ2-1, the V gene TRBV5-1, with no clear D. The CDR3 runs to 15 residues. The V gene lost 3 bases and the J gene lost 4 bases, with 14 bases spanning the gap. Germline lookup yields CDR1 SGHRS and CDR2 YFSETQ. CDR3 coding DNA: TGCGCCAGCAGCTCGGACCCGTACATGTACAATGAGCAGTTCTTC. This sequence encodes CASSSDPYMYNEQFF.

The rearrangement links TRBV27 to TRBJ2-1; 8 bases fit TRBD1. CDR3 length: 16 residues. Germline V gene lookup returns CDR1 MNHEY and CDR2 SMNVEV (reference sequence). J was trimmed by 7 bases and V by 2 bases; bases with no gene match: 10. The CDR3 is CASSLLGQGWGNEQFF. The CDR3 bases are TGTGCCAGCAGTTTACTTGGACAGGGCTGGGGGAATGAGCAGTTCTTC.

The chain is built from TRBV27 and TRBJ1-2, with D hard to call. There are 13 residues in the CDR3. V was pared by 1 base and J by 2 bases, with 5 bases between. The germline V gene has CDR1 MNHEY and CDR2 SMNVEV (reference sequence). In nucleotides, the CDR3 is TGTGCCAGCAGTTTATACAGCAACTATGGCTACACCTTC. This encodes CASSLYSNYGYTF.

The CDR3 DNA reads as TGTGCCAGCAGCTCTACAGGGAGCTACAATGAGCAGTTCTTC. Its protein product is CASSSTGSYNEQFF. This chain uses TRBV7-6 with TRBJ2-1; D might be TRBD1 (6 bases). V was pared by 4 bases and J by 3 bases, with 10 bases between. Germline V gives CDR1 SGHVS, CDR2 FNYEAQ. The CDR3 runs to 14 residues.

The rearrangement links TRBV27 to TRBJ2-5, with 11 positions matching TRBD2. Germline CDR1 MNHEY, CDR2 SMNVEV (reference sequence). The CDR3 contains 16 residues. J lost 2 bases, V lost 6 bases, and 8 bases had no gene match. The CDR3 here is CASSHTSGRKQETQYF. The CDR3 bases are TGTGCCAGCAGCCATACTAGCGGGAGAAAACAAGAGACCCAGTACTTC.

This clone is termed medium-sized. The chain links TRBV10-3 to TRBJ2-3; 14 nucleotides align to TRBD2. V lost 1 base and J lost 0; bases outside the gene matches: 9. Germline lookup yields CDR1 ENHRY and CDR2 SYGVKD. The CDR3 has 20 amino acids. CDR3 nucleotides: TGTGCCATCAGTGAGTTACGGACTAGCGGGAGGCACAGGAGCACAGATACGCAGTATTTT. Its translation is CAISELRTSGRHRSTDTQYF.

The chain links TRBV7-9 to TRBJ2-1; possibly TRBD2 for D (5 bases). The CDR3 spans 16 residues. Germline CDR1 and CDR2: SEHNR and FQNEAQ (reference sequence). The V and J ends lost 3 bases and 5 bases respectively, with 17 bases between them. The DNA for the CDR3 is TGTGCCAGCAGCTTTCTGAGGTACAAAGCGGACAATGAGCAGTTCTTC. Translated: CASSFLRYKADNEQFF.

The chain is built from TRBV7-9 and TRBJ2-7, with 9 bases aligning to TRBD1. CDR1 is SEHNR, CDR2 FQNEAQ, per germline (reference sequence). This CDR3 is built from 16 residues. With V trimmed by 5 bases and J by 5 bases, 13 bases remained unmatched. The CDR3 sequence is CASSHLGDRAQDEQYF. CDR3 DNA sequence: TGTGCCAGCAGCCACTTAGGGGACAGGGCTCAGGACGAGCAGTACTTC.

V gene TRBV27 combines with J gene TRBJ2-7; D not resolved. Germline V gene lookup returns CDR1 MNHEY and CDR2 SMNVEV (reference sequence). This CDR3 is 14 amino acids long. Trimming removed 0 bases at V and 0 bases at J, with 6 bases between. The CDR3 reads CASSLSASSYEQYF. The CDR3 DNA is TGTGCCAGCAGTTTATCAGCGTCCTCCTACGAGCAGTACTTC.

J is TRBJ2-7 and V is TRBV5-6; D is unresolved. Trimming removed 4 bases from V and 2 bases from J, with 7 bases in between. This CDR3 is 12 amino acids long. The germline V gene encodes CDR1 SGHDT and CDR2 YYEEEE. The CDR3 DNA reads TGTGCCAGCAGCATAGGTGCCTACGAGCAGTACTTC. Amino acids: CASSIGAYEQYF. Looking up the rest from reference TRBV5-6 and TRBJ2-7 gives the full variable domain: DAGVTQSPTHLIKTRGQQVTLRCSPKSGHDTVSWYQQALGQGPQFIFQYYEEEERQRGNFPDRFSGHQFPNYSSELNVNALLLGDSALYLCASSIGAYEQYFGPGTRLTVT.

This clone has just one count. The V gene is TRBV9, the J gene TRBJ2-3; 11 bases are a match to TRBD2. The ends lost 5 bases at V and 3 bases at J; junction bases unmatched: 5. CDR1 and CDR2 from the germline V gene are SGDLS and YYNGEE. CDR3 length: 15 amino acids. In DNA, the CDR3 is TGTGCCAGCAGTACTAGCGGGAGCTTGACAGATACGCAGTATTTT. This gives the protein CASSTSGSLTDTQYF.

The chain combines TRBV4-1 with TRBJ2-7; 9 bases map to TRBD1. This CDR3 is built from 16 residues. V shed 3 bases and J 1 base; nucleotides not matched to a gene: 7. CDR1 and CDR2 (germline): MGHRA, YSYEKL. The CDR3 here is CASSHPPGQGSYEQYF. CDR3 DNA: TGCGCCAGCAGCCACCCACCGGGACAGGGATCCTACGAGCAGTACTTC.

This clone was recorded a few times. The genes are TRBV5-8 and TRBJ2-7; D call uncertain. The germline V and J ends were trimmed by 0 bases and 3 bases, with 13 bases remaining between them. There are 15 residues in the CDR3. The germline CDR1 and CDR2 sequences are SGHTS and YDEGEE. CDR3 nucleotides: TGTGCCAGCAGCTTGGACACCCCACCACACTACGAGCAGTACTTC. Protein: CASSLDTPPHYEQYF.